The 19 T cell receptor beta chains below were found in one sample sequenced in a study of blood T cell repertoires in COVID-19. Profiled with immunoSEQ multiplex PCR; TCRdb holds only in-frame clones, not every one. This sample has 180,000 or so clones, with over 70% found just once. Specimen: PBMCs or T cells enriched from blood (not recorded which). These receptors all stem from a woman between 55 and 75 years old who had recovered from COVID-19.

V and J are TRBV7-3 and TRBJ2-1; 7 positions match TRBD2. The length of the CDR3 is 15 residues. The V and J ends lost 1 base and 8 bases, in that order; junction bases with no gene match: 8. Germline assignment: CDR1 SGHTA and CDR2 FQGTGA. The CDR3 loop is CASSLMSLAGDEQFF. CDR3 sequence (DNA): TGTGCCAGCAGCTTAATGAGTCTCGCGGGGGATGAGCAGTTCTTC.

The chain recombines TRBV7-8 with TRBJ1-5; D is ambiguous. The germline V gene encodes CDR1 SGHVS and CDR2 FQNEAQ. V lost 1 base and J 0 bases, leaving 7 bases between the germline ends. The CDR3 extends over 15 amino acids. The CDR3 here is CASSLGPISNQPQHF. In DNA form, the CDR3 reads TGTGCCAGCAGCTTAGGTCCCATTAGCAATCAGCCCCAGCATTTT.

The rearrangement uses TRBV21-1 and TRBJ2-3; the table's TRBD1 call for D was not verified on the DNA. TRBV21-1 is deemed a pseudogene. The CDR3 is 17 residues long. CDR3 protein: CASSKDRDRENRDTQYF. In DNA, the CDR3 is TGTGCCAGCAGCAAAGATCGGGACAGGGAGAATAGGGATACGCAGTATTTT.

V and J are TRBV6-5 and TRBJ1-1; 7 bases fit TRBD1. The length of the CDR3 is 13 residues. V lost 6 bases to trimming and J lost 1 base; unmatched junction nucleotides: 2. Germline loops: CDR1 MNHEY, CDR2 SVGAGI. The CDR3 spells CASRSGGNTEAFF. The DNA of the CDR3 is TGTGCCAGCAGATCAGGGGGGAACACTGAAGCTTTCTTT.

This CDR3 reads CASSAQGPSSGNTIYF. CDR3 sequence (DNA): TGTGCCAGCAGTGCTCAGGGTCCTAGCTCTGGAAACACCATATATTTT. The chain is built from TRBV6-1 and TRBJ1-3; a possible D gene is TRBD1 (5 bases). The CDR3 sequence is 16 residues long. Germline V CDR1 and CDR2: MNHNS, SASEGT. V lost 4 bases and J lost 0, with 13 bases in between.

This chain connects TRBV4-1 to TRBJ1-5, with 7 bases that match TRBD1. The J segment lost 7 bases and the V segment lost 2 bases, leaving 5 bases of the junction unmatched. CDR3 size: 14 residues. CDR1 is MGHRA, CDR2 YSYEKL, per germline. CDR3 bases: TGCGCCAGCAGCCAAACAGGGGCAGAGCAGCCCCAGCATTTT. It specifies CASSQTGAEQPQHF.

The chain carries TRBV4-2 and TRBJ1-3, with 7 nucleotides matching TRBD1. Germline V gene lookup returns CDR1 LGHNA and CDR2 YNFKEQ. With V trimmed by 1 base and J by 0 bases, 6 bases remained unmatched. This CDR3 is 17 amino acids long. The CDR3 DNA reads TGTGCCAGCAGCCAAGTCGGATGGGACAGCTCTGGAAACACCATATATTTT. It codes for CASSQVGWDSSGNTIYF.

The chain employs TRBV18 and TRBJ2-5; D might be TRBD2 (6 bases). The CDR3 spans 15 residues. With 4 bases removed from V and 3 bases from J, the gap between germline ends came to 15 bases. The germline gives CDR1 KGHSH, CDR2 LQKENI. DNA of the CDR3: TGTGCCAGCTCACTGGGCGGGGTAACTGAAGAGACCCAGTACTTC. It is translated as CASSLGGVTEETQYF. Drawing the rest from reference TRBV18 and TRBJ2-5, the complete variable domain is NAGVMQNPRHLVRRRGQEARLRCSPMKGHSHVYWYRQLPEEGLKFMVYLQKENIIDESGMPKERFSAEFPKEGPSILRIQQVVRGDSAAYFCASSLGGVTEETQYFGPGTRLLVL.

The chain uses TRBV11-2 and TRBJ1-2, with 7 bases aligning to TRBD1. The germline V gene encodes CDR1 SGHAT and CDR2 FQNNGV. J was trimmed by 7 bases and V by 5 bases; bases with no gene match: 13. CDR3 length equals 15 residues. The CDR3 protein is CASSPLRDRVLGYTF. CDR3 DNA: TGTGCCAGCAGCCCCCTCCGGGACAGAGTTCTTGGCTACACCTTC.

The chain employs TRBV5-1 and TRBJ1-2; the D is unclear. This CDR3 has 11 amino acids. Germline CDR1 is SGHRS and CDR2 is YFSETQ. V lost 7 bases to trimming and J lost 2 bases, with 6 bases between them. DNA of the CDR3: TGCGCCAGCGGAGACAACTATGGCTACACCTTC. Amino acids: CASGDNYGYTF.

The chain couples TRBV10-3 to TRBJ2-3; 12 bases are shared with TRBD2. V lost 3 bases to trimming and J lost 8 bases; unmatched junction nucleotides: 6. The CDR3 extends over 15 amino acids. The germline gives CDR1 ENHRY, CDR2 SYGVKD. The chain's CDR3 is CAISDPSGGASTQYF. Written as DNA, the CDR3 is TGTGCCATCAGTGACCCTAGCGGGGGGGCTAGTACGCAGTATTTT.

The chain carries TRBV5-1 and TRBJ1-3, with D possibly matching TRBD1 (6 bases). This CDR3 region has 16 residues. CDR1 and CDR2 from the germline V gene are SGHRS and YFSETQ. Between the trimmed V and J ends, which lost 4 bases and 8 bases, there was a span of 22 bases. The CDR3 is CASSDSRGGLSDTIYF. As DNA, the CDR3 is TGCGCCAGCAGCGACTCCCGCGGGGGGCTCTCGGACACCATATATTTT.

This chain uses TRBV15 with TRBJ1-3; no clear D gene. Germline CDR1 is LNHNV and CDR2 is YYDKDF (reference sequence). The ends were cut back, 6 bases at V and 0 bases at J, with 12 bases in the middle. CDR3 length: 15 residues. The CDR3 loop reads CATSPRLSSGNTIYF. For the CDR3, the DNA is TGTGCCACCAGTCCTAGACTCAGCTCTGGAAACACCATATATTTT.

The CDR3 DNA is TGTGCCAGCACCGCCTACAGGGGTCGCGAGCAGTACTTC. Protein sequence: CASTAYRGREQYF. The rearrangement uses TRBV3-1 (or the pseudogene TRBV3-2) and TRBJ2-7; 7 positions match TRBD1. V shed 7 bases, J shed 6 bases, and the junction held 9 bases outside the gene matches. The CDR3 contains 13 residues. Germline CDR1 and CDR2: LGHDT and YNNKEL (reference sequence).

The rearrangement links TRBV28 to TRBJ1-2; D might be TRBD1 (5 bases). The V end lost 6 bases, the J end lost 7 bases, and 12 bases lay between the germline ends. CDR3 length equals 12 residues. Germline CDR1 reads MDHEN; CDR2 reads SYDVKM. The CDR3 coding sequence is TGTGCCAGCAGCCAGGGTTCAGGTGGCTACACCTTC. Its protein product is CASSQGSGGYTF.

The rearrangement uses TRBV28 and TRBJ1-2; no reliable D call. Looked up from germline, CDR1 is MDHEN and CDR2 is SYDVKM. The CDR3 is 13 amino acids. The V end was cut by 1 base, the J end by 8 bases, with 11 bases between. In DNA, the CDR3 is TGTGCCAGCAGTTTATACGGGTTTGGGGGCTACACCTTC. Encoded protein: CASSLYGFGGYTF.

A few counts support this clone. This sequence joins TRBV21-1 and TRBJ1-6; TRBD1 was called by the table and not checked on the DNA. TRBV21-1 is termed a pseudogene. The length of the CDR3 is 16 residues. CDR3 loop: CASSNPAGQGDSPLHF. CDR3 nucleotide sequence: TGTGCCAGCAGCAATCCGGCTGGACAGGGGGATTCACCCCTCCACTTT.

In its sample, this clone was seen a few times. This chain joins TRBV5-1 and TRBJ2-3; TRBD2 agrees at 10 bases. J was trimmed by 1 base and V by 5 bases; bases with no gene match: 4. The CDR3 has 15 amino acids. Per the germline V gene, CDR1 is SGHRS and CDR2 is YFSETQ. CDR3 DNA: TGCGCCAGCAGTAGCGGGAGGTCGCGCACAGATACGCAGTATTTT. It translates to CASSSGRSRTDTQYF. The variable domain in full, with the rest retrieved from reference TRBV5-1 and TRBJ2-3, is KAGVTQTPRYLIKTRGQQVTLSCSPISGHRSVSWYQQTPGQGLQFLFEYFSETQRNKGNFPGRFSGRQFSNSRSEMNVSTLELGDSALYLCASSSGRSRTDTQYFGPGTRLTVL.

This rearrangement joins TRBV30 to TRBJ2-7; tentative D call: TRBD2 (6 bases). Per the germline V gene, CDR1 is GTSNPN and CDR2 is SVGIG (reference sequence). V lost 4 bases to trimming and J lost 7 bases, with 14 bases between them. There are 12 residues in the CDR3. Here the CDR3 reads CAWTRGPGEQYF. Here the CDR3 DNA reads TGTGCCTGGACGCGGGGACCGGGGGAGCAGTACTTC.